One and the same sample provided the 17 T cell receptor beta chains below, sequenced in a study of post-analysis software for immune sequencing data. The TCR beta cDNA libraries contained unique molecular identifiers. One entry per CDR3 protein results from TCRdb running MiXCR on the PCR reads. This table has 750,000 to 900,000 distinct CDR3 sequences, just over 45% appearing once. Their cognate antigens are unknown. Study-level results: Patients had higher frequencies than controls of four to six TRBV segments, including TRBV5-6, TRBV5-1 and TRBV20-1.

The specimen sequenced was blood. These TCRs come from a girl aged 5-17 years with multiple sclerosis.

The chain is built from TRBV6-5 and TRBJ2-7; a possible D gene is TRBD1 (6 bases). This CDR3 region has 16 residues. Germline V gives CDR1 MNHEY, CDR2 SVGAGI. V lost 6 bases to trimming and J lost 0 bases, with 18 bases between them. CDR3: CASSPRGEQSSYEQYF. CDR3 in DNA: TGTGCCAGCAGCCCCAGGGGAGAACAGAGCTCCTACGAGCAGTACTTC.

CDR3 residues: CASSQDILTVGSVEQYF. CDR3 sequence (DNA): TGCGCCAGCAGCCAAGATATCCTAACAGTGGGGAGCGTCGAGCAGTACTTC. V and J are TRBV4-1 and TRBJ2-7; D perhaps matches TRBD2 (5 bases). Per germline, CDR1 MGHRA and CDR2 YSYEKL. V lost 0 bases and J 6 bases, leaving 21 bases between the germline ends. The CDR3 loop spans 17 amino acids.

The V and J genes are TRBV19 and TRBJ2-3; 11 nucleotides match TRBD2. CDR1 is LNHDA, CDR2 SQIVND, per germline (reference sequence). V gave up 5 bases and J gave up 2 bases; unmatched junction bases: 3. This CDR3 is built from 15 residues. Here the CDR3 reads CASSAGLADTDTQYF. Here the CDR3 DNA reads TGTGCCAGTAGTGCGGGACTAGCGGACACAGATACGCAGTATTTT.

The V and J genes are TRBV20-1 and TRBJ2-7; TRBD2 matches at 12 bases. The CDR3 consists of 16 residues. V lost 3 bases to trimming and J lost 0 bases; unmatched junction nucleotides: 6. Germline V gives CDR1 DFQATT, CDR2 SNEGSKA (reference sequence). CDR3 coding DNA: TGCAGTGCTAGCGGTGGACTAGCGGGAAGCTCCTACGAGCAGTACTTC. Encoded protein: CSASGGLAGSSYEQYF.

The chain links TRBV2 to TRBJ2-7, with 9 bases fitting TRBD2. The CDR3 contains 15 residues. The germline CDR1 and CDR2 sequences are SNHLY and FYNNEI. Trimming at V came to 6 bases and at J to 0 bases, leaving 6 bases not matched to a gene. This CDR3 is CASRAGLAGSYEQYF. CDR3 bases: TGTGCCAGCAGGGCGGGACTAGCTGGCTCCTACGAGCAGTACTTC.

As to this clonotype: Given a much more abundant clone one base away, this may be a read error. The chain employs TRBV4-2 and TRBJ2-5; D may be TRBD1 or TRBD2 (5 bases each). The CDR3 length is 17 residues. CDR1 and CDR2 (germline): LGHNA, YNFKEQ. CDR3 in DNA: TGTGCCAGCAGCCCCACTGGGGGTCTGAGGAACCAAGGGACCCAGTACTTC. Translation gives CASSPTGGLRNQGTQYF.

V is TRBV29-1 and J is TRBJ2-7; 8 bases are shared with TRBD2. Germline lookup yields CDR1 SQVTM and CDR2 ANQGSEA. CDR3 length equals 14 residues. The V and J ends lost 6 bases and 2 bases, in that order; junction bases with no gene match: 9. This chain's CDR3 is CSVTTSASAYEQYF. Written as DNA, the CDR3 is TGCAGCGTCACGACTAGCGCCTCTGCCTACGAGCAGTACTTC.

The V call is TRBV3-1, the J call TRBJ2-1; the match to TRBD2 covers 13 bases. V gave up 0 bases and J gave up 2 bases; unmatched junction bases: 10. CDR1 LGHDT and CDR2 YNNKEL come from the germline V gene (reference sequence). This CDR3 is built from 20 residues. The CDR3 region has the DNA TGTGCCAGCAGCCAAGATGTAGGACTAGCGGGAGAAAGGGCCTACAATGAGCAGTTCTTC. Residues: CASSQDVGLAGERAYNEQFF.

V gene TRBV18 combines with J gene TRBJ2-4, with 8 bases that match TRBD2. CDR1 is KGHSH, CDR2 LQKENI, per germline. Trimming took 5 bases from V and 13 from J; bases not matched to a gene: 4. The CDR3 sequence is 11 residues long. CDR3 protein: CASSGTSEQYF. For the CDR3, the DNA is TGTGCCAGCTCAGGGACTAGTGAGCAGTACTTC.

The chain couples TRBV30 to TRBJ1-6; D remains unclear. In germline, CDR1 is GTSNPN, CDR2 SVGIG (reference sequence). CDR3 length: 12 residues. Trimming took 3 bases from V and 9 from J, leaving 9 bases between them. Written as DNA, the CDR3 is TGTGCCTGGAGCCGGATTAGTTCACCCCTCCACTTT. Its protein product is CAWSRISSPLHF.

V and J are TRBV4-1 and TRBJ2-7; no definite D call. Germline V gives CDR1 MGHRA, CDR2 YSYEKL. V lost 0 bases and J lost 4, with 10 bases in between. There are 14 residues in the CDR3. CDR3 sequence (DNA): TGCGCCAGCAGCCAAGATTTATGGGAATACGAGCAGTACTTC. This sequence encodes CASSQDLWEYEQYF.

A single count supports this clonotype. The rearrangement uses TRBV27 and TRBJ1-1; D remains ambiguous. Germline V gives CDR1 MNHEY, CDR2 SMNVEV (reference sequence). The CDR3 consists of 14 residues. Trimming removed 4 bases from V and 0 bases from J, with 9 bases in between. CDR3 sequence (DNA): TGTGCCAGCAGTTGGGCCCCAATGAACACTGAAGCTTTCTTT. This codes for CASSWAPMNTEAFF.

Only a few counts were recorded for this clonotype. J is TRBJ2-1 and V is TRBV9, with 7 bases that match TRBD2. CDR1 SGDLS and CDR2 YYNGEE come from the germline V gene. The CDR3 length is 18 residues. The V gene end was trimmed by 0 bases and the J gene end by 6 bases; junction bases not matched to a gene: 15. In DNA, the CDR3 is TGTGCCAGCAGCGTAGCCCCAGCTGGGGGAAGCGGGGTCAATGAGCAGTTCTTC. This sequence encodes CASSVAPAGGSGVNEQFF.

With regard to this clonotype: A junction boundary mismatches the germline segment, possibly from a read error. CDR3 sequence: CANSRGQGDGYTF. For the CDR3, the DNA is TGCGCCAACAGCCGCGGACAGGGAGATGGCTACACCTTC. This chain connects TRBV4-1 to TRBJ1-2, with 8 bases matching TRBD1. Germline V gene sequence: CDR1 MGHRA, CDR2 YSYEKL. This CDR3 is 13 amino acids long.

The chain has TRBV25-1 and TRBJ1-4; 9 positions match TRBD1. V shed 6 bases and J 6 bases; nucleotides not matched to a gene: 2. Germline V gene lookup returns CDR1 MGHDK and CDR2 SYGVNS. The CDR3 is 13 residues long. The CDR3 DNA reads as TGTGCCAGCAGGAGGACAGGGGATGAAAAACTGTTTTTT. Translation: CASRRTGDEKLFF.

The chain is built from TRBV4-2 and TRBJ2-7, with 9 bases identical to TRBD2. V lost 3 bases and J lost 3; bases outside the gene matches: 6. Germline values: CDR1 LGHNA, CDR2 YNFKEQ. This CDR3 is 15 amino acids long. The CDR3: CASSQGAGGDYEQYF. CDR3 nucleotides: TGTGCCAGCAGCCAGGGAGCGGGAGGTGACTACGAGCAGTACTTC.

This clonotype was observed once. The chain uses TRBV4-1 and TRBJ2-4, with TRBD2 as a possible D gene (5 bases). The CDR3 is 14 amino acids. The germline V gene has CDR1 MGHRA and CDR2 YSYEKL. The V and J ends lost 2 bases and 13 bases respectively, with 18 bases between them. CDR3 sequence: CASSQTGLSYGQYF. CDR3 nucleotide sequence: TGCGCCAGCAGCCAAACCGGACTGAGCTACGGGCAGTACTTC.